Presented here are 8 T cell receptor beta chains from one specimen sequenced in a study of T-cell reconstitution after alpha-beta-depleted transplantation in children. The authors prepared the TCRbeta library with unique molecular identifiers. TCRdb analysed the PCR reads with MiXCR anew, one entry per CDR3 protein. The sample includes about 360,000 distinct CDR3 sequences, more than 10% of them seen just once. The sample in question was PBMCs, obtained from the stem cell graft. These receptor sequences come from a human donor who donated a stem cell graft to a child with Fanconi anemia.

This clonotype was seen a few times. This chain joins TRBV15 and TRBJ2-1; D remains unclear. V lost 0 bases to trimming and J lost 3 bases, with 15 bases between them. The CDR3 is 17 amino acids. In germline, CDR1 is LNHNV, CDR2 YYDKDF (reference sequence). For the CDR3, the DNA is TGTGCCACCAGCAGAGATCCGACGGGCACAATCTACAATGAGCAGTTCTTC. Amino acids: CATSRDPTGTIYNEQFF.

Here the CDR3 DNA reads TGTGCCAGCAGTTTAGAGGGACTAGCGCAGGAGACCCAGTACTTC. Residues: CASSLEGLAQETQYF. The rearrangement links TRBV27 to TRBJ2-5; TRBD2 aligns across 10 bases. The CDR3 covers 15 residues. V was pared by 2 bases and J by 5 bases, with 5 bases of the junction left unmatched. Germline CDR1 reads MNHEY; CDR2 reads SMNVEV (reference sequence).

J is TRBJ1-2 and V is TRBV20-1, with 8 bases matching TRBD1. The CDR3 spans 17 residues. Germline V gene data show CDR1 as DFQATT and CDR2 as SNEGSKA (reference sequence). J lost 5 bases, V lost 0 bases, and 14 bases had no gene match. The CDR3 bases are TGCAGTGCTAGAGATAGAAGGACAGGGATGTCGGGGTATGGCTACACCTTC. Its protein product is CSARDRRTGMSGYGYTF.

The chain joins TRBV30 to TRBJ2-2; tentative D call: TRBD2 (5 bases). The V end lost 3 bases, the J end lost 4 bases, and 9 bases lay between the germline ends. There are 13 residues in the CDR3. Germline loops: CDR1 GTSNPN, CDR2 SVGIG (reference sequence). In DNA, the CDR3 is TGTGCCTGGAGCGAGAGGGTCACCGGGGAGCTGTTTTTT. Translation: CAWSERVTGELFF.

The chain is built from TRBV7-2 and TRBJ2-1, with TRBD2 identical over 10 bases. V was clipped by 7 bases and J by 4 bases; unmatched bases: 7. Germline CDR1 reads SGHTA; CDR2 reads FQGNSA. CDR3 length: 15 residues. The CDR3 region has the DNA TGTGCCAGCACCCAGCGGGGGGGACGATACAATGAGCAGTTCTTC. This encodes CASTQRGGRYNEQFF.

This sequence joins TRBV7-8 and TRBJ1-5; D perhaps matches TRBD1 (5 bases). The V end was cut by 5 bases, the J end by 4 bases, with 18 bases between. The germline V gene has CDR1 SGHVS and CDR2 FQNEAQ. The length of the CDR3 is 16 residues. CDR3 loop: CASSRGTVDENQPQHF. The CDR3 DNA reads TGTGCCAGCAGCCGTGGGACGGTGGATGAGAATCAGCCCCAGCATTTT.

CDR3 sequence reads: CASSLAAEQPQHF. As DNA, the CDR3 is TGTGCCAGCAGCTTGGCGGCCGAGCAGCCCCAGCATTTT. The chain carries TRBV5-5 and TRBJ1-5; no clear D. V dropped 0 bases and J dropped 7 bases, with 8 bases sitting between them. There are 13 residues in the CDR3. Germline V gives CDR1 SGHKS, CDR2 YYEKEE (reference sequence).

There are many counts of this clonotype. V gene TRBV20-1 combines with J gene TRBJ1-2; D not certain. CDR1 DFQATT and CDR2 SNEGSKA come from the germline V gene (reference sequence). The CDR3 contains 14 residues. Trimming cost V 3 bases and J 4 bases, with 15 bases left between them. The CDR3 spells CSARELTRSYGYTF. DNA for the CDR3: TGCAGTGCTAGGGAATTAACAAGGAGCTATGGCTACACCTTC.